A single sample is the source of the 29 T cell receptor beta chains below, sequenced in a study of shared T cell receptors in the human thymus. Some clones are missing from TCRdb's copy, which holds only in-frame ones; the method was immunoSEQ multiplex PCR. The sample lists some 660,000 clones, around 87% occurring once. These sequences were also reported in another study, on human thymus T cells.

Sequenced: thymocytes. The receptor source for this set is a boy in the first two years of life with a congenital heart defect.

This sequence joins TRBV30 and TRBJ2-7; D remains ambiguous. Germline values: CDR1 GTSNPN, CDR2 SVGIG (reference sequence). The V gene lost 0 bases and the J gene lost 0 bases, with 3 bases spanning the gap. CDR3 length equals 12 residues. The CDR3 DNA reads as TGTGCCTGGAGTGTACACTCCTACGAGCAGTACTTC. Its translation: CAWSVHSYEQYF.

The V call is TRBV18, the J call TRBJ2-7; TRBD1 matches 8 bases. Germline trimming cut 5 bases from V and 6 bases from J; bases unmatched to any gene: 3. Germline CDR1 reads KGHSH; CDR2 reads LQKENI. The CDR3 contains 12 residues. Here the CDR3 reads CASSVTGGEQYF. The CDR3 bases are TGTGCCAGCTCAGTCACAGGGGGCGAGCAGTACTTC.

This chain joins TRBV19 and TRBJ2-5; no reliable D call. This CDR3 contains 13 residues. The V gene lost 5 bases and the J gene lost 3 bases, with 10 bases spanning the gap. The germline gives CDR1 LNHDA, CDR2 SQIVND (reference sequence). CDR3 amino acids: CASSDRLEETQYF. As DNA, the CDR3 is TGTGCCAGTAGTGATCGACTTGAAGAGACCCAGTACTTC.

This clone has a single count. The chain combines TRBV18 with TRBJ1-1; 7 bases align to TRBD1. V shed 6 bases, J shed 7 bases, and the junction held 8 bases outside the gene matches. Germline-derived CDR1 and CDR2 are KGHSH and LQKENI. The CDR3 extends over 13 amino acids. CDR3 in amino acids: CASSDRAVVEAFF. CDR3 sequence (DNA): TGTGCCAGCTCCGACAGGGCGGTGGTTGAAGCTTTCTTT.

V gene TRBV27 combines with J gene TRBJ2-6; D ambiguous. The germline V gene has CDR1 MNHEY and CDR2 SMNVEV (reference sequence). There are 17 residues in the CDR3. Between the trimmed V and J ends, which lost 5 bases and 2 bases, there was a span of 16 bases. The CDR3 protein is CASSLAAEKAGANVLTF. The CDR3 DNA reads as TGTGCCAGCAGTCTCGCCGCGGAAAAAGCTGGGGCCAACGTCCTGACTTTC.

V is TRBV5-1 and J is TRBJ1-5; 9 nucleotides agree with TRBD1. The CDR3 runs 15 residues. CDR1 is SGHRS and CDR2 is YFSETQ in the germline V gene. Unmatched junction bases numbered 10, after V lost 4 bases and J lost 8 bases. This CDR3 is CASSPGQGNGEPQHF. CDR3 bases: TGCGCCAGCAGCCCCGGACAGGGGAATGGGGAGCCCCAGCATTTT.

This clone was found a few times. The V gene is TRBV15, the J gene TRBJ2-1, with D maybe TRBD1 (5 bases). The CDR3 is 15 amino acids. Germline values: CDR1 LNHNV, CDR2 YYDKDF (reference sequence). V lost 0 bases and J 5 bases, leaving 11 bases between the germline ends. This CDR3 is CATSREGREDNEQFF. The CDR3 nucleotides are TGTGCCACCAGCAGAGAGGGCAGGGAAGACAATGAGCAGTTCTTC.

CDR3 in amino acids: CASRDPGGSNEKLFF. The CDR3, as DNA: TGTGCCAGCAGAGATCCAGGGGGCTCTAATGAAAAACTGTTTTTT. The chain couples TRBV2 to TRBJ1-4, with TRBD1 identical over 8 bases. Looked up from germline, CDR1 is SNHLY and CDR2 is FYNNEI. Trimming took 6 bases from V and 3 from J; bases not matched to a gene: 6. CDR3 length equals 15 residues.

This clone was picked up a small number of times. The chain joins TRBV28 to TRBJ1-3; D gene unclear. In germline, CDR1 is MDHEN, CDR2 SYDVKM. Trimming took off 5 bases at V and 0 bases at J, with 5 bases between the two ends. The CDR3 covers 13 residues. The CDR3 DNA follows: TGTGCCAGCAGTCCCCGCTCTGGAAACACCATATATTTT. Translation: CASSPRSGNTIYF. The entire variable domain, with the rest obtained from reference TRBV28 and TRBJ1-3, is as follows: DVKVTQSSRYLVKRTGEKVFLECVQDMDHENMFWYRQDPGLGLRLIYFSYDVKMKEKGDIPEGYSVSREKKERFSLILESASTNQTSMYLCASSPRSGNTIYFGEGSWLTVV.

The chain combines TRBV5-1 with TRBJ2-1; 8 positions match TRBD2. V lost 3 bases, J lost 7 bases, and 12 bases stayed unmatched. This CDR3 is 16 amino acids long. In germline, CDR1 is SGHRS, CDR2 YFSETQ. CDR3 DNA sequence: TGCGCCAGCAGCTACCGGCCGGGAGGGTTGAGTAATGAGCAGTTCTTC. Protein: CASSYRPGGLSNEQFF.

A few counts support this clone. The chain is built from TRBV4-3 and TRBJ2-4, with D uncertain. CDR1 LGHNA and CDR2 YSLEER come from the germline V gene. The CDR3 has 16 amino acids. Deletions cut 5 bases from V and 2 bases from J, with 16 bases between. The CDR3 is CASSIASTPTKNIQYF. The DNA of the CDR3 is TGCGCCAGCAGCATAGCCTCTACCCCCACCAAAAACATTCAGTACTTC.

The rearrangement uses TRBV28 and TRBJ2-7, with 8 positions matching TRBD1. Germline-derived CDR1 and CDR2 are MDHEN and SYDVKM. The CDR3 length is 13 residues. V lost 10 bases to trimming and J lost 4 bases; unmatched junction nucleotides: 9. CDR3 sequence: CAITRDRPYEQYF. The CDR3 DNA reads as TGTGCCATTACGCGGGACAGGCCATACGAGCAGTACTTC.

Concerning this clone itself: A read error may produce the germline difference seen at one junction end. The chain joins TRBV15 to TRBJ2-2, with TRBD2 identical over 9 bases. The CDR3 spans 16 residues. CDR1 and CDR2 (germline): LNHNV, YYDKDF (reference sequence). The CDR3 loop reads CATSQISGLASGELLF. CDR3 bases: TGTGCCACCAGCCAAATCTCGGGACTAGCATCCGGGGAGCTGCTTTTT.

The J gene is TRBJ1-2, the V gene TRBV13; D call uncertain. V was pared by 4 bases and J by 0 bases, with 18 bases between. Germline V gene lookup returns CDR1 PRHDT and CDR2 FYEKMQ (reference sequence). The CDR3 totals 17 residues. The CDR3 sequence is CASSSRVPGTSNYGYTF. The CDR3 nucleotides read TGTGCCAGCAGCTCCCGGGTTCCGGGAACTTCTAACTATGGCTACACCTTC.

This chain links TRBV14 with TRBJ2-7; 7 positions agree with TRBD2. Germline CDR1 reads SGHDN; CDR2 reads FVKESK. This CDR3 contains 14 residues. J gave up 2 bases and V 2 bases, and 3 bases lay outside the gene matches. The CDR3 spells CASSQPGTTYEQYF. In DNA, the CDR3 is TGTGCCAGCAGCCAACCCGGGACTACCTACGAGCAGTACTTC.

This chain joins TRBV11-3 and TRBJ1-4; unclear D gene. The CDR3 has 17 residues. Deletions cut 4 bases from V and 0 bases from J, with 15 bases between. Germline lookup yields CDR1 SGHNT and CDR2 YENEEA. The CDR3 bases are TGTGCCAGCAGCTCACTCCTTGACACCACAACTAATGAAAAACTGTTTTTT. This translates into CASSSLLDTTTNEKLFF.

The chain recombines TRBV29-1 with TRBJ1-1; D not certain. The germline gives CDR1 SQVTM, CDR2 ANQGSEA. This CDR3 has 16 amino acids. V lost 3 bases and J 2 bases, leaving 19 bases between the germline ends. CDR3 DNA sequence: TGCAGCGTTGAGTTGGAGGGCCTAATTTTTAACACTGAAGCTTTCTTT. Translated, it gives CSVELEGLIFNTEAFF.

This clone was detected a few times. The V call is TRBV5-5, the J call TRBJ2-1; 10 bases map to TRBD2. This CDR3 is 16 amino acids long. J lost 8 bases, V lost 4 bases, and 12 bases had no gene match. Germline assignment: CDR1 SGHKS and CDR2 YYEKEE (reference sequence). DNA of the CDR3: TGTGCCAGCAGCACCTACCCAGCGGGAGGGAGCCATGAGCAGTTCTTC. Translation gives CASSTYPAGGSHEQFF.

The rearrangement uses TRBV10-3 and TRBJ1-1, with 8 bases fitting TRBD1. The V gene end was trimmed by 11 bases and the J gene end by 4 bases; junction bases not matched to a gene: 9. Germline loops: CDR1 ENHRY, CDR2 SYGVKD. CDR3 length: 13 residues. The CDR3 nucleotides are TGTGCCGTCGCAGGGGGCGCGGGCACTGAAGCTTTCTTT. Residues: CAVAGGAGTEAFF.

The rearrangement joins TRBV25-1 to TRBJ2-1, with 7 bases aligning to TRBD1. J lost 5 bases, V lost 1 base, and 8 bases had no gene match. The CDR3 has 16 residues. Germline CDR1 reads MGHDK; CDR2 reads SYGVNS. CDR3: CASSELRQGENNEQFF. The CDR3 DNA reads TGTGCCAGCAGTGAATTACGACAGGGAGAGAACAATGAGCAGTTCTTC. Filled out from reference TRBV25-1 and TRBJ2-1, the complete variable domain reads EADIYQTPRYLVIGTGKKITLECSQTMGHDKMYWYQQDPGMELHLIHYSYGVNSTEKGDLSSESTVSRIRTEHFPLTLESARPSHTSQYLCASSELRQGENNEQFFGPGTRLTVL.

The J gene is TRBJ2-7, the V gene TRBV9, with a possible D match to TRBD1 (6 bases). This CDR3 is 13 amino acids long. The V and J ends lost 4 bases and 3 bases respectively, with 11 bases between them. The germline V gene has CDR1 SGDLS and CDR2 YYNGEE. The CDR3 is CASSLGQNYEQYF. The CDR3 nucleotides read TGTGCCAGCAGCTTAGGACAGAACTACGAGCAGTACTTC. The variable domain in full, completed from reference TRBV9 and TRBJ2-7, reads DSGVTQTPKHLITATGQRVTLRCSPRSGDLSVYWYQQSLDQGLQFLIQYYNGEERAKGNILERFSAQQFPDLHSELNLSSLELGDSALYFCASSLGQNYEQYFGPGTRLTVT.

V usage is TRBV28 and J usage is TRBJ2-5; a weak D match, TRBD1 (5 bases). Germline V CDR1 and CDR2: MDHEN, SYDVKM. The CDR3 sequence is 14 residues long. V lost 5 bases to trimming and J lost 0 bases, with 10 bases between them. CDR3 sequence: CASSPQGNQETQYF. CDR3 coding DNA: TGTGCCAGCAGTCCCCAGGGCAACCAAGAGACCCAGTACTTC. The full variable domain, completed using reference TRBV28 and TRBJ2-5, is DVKVTQSSRYLVKRTGEKVFLECVQDMDHENMFWYRQDPGLGLRLIYFSYDVKMKEKGDIPEGYSVSREKKERFSLILESASTNQTSMYLCASSPQGNQETQYFGPGTRLLVL.

This sequence joins TRBV5-6 and TRBJ2-7; 8 nucleotides align to TRBD1. Germline V lookup: CDR1 SGHDT, CDR2 YYEEEE. CDR3 length: 15 amino acids. J was trimmed by 4 bases and V by 2 bases; bases with no gene match: 8. CDR3 amino acids: CASSFPPGQDYEQYF. The CDR3 nucleotides read TGTGCCAGCAGCTTCCCGCCGGGACAGGATTACGAGCAGTACTTC.

This chain links TRBV6-5 with TRBJ2-5; D possibly corresponds to TRBD1 (6 bases). V was cut by 2 bases and J by 5 bases, with 12 bases left in between. CDR3 length: 14 amino acids. Per germline, CDR1 MNHEY and CDR2 SVGAGI. For the CDR3, the DNA is TGTGCCAGCAGTTACAAGGACCAGGGGGAGACCCAGTACTTC. Its protein is CASSYKDQGETQYF.

DNA for the CDR3: TGCGCCAGCAGCCAGAGACGCGGGACGATAAACACCGGGGAGCTGTTTTTT. Its translation is CASSQRRGTINTGELFF. This chain links TRBV4-3 with TRBJ2-2; possible D gene TRBD2, 6 bases. This CDR3 has 17 amino acids. V gave up 3 bases and J gave up 2 bases, with 16 bases separating them. The V gene's germline CDR1 is LGHNA and CDR2 YSLEER.

V gene TRBV7-2 combines with J gene TRBJ2-1, with 13 positions matching TRBD2. The CDR3 extends over 16 amino acids. The J segment lost 7 bases and the V segment lost 3 bases, leaving 6 bases of the junction unmatched. Germline V gene data show CDR1 as SGHTA and CDR2 as FQGNSA. The CDR3 region has the DNA TGTGCCAGCAGCTTCGAAGGGACTAGCGGGGATAATGAGCAGTTCTTC. It translates to CASSFEGTSGDNEQFF.

The chain couples TRBV9 to TRBJ2-1, with D maybe TRBD2 (6 bases). The V gene's germline CDR1 is SGDLS and CDR2 YYNGEE. The CDR3 runs to 16 residues. V was pared by 0 bases and J by 1 base, with 11 bases between. The CDR3, as DNA: TGTGCCAGCAGCGTAGATACGGGACTGTCCTACAATGAGCAGTTCTTC. It encodes CASSVDTGLSYNEQFF.

The chain couples TRBV6-1 to TRBJ1-6; 9 positions agree with TRBD1. The CDR3 length is 15 residues. Unmatched junction bases numbered 10, after V lost 9 bases and J lost 7 bases. Germline V gene data show CDR1 as MNHNS and CDR2 as SASEGT. CDR3 nucleotide sequence: TGTGCCAGTTTCTGGACAGGGGAGGAGAATTCACCCCTCCACTTT. It encodes CASFWTGEENSPLHF.

V is TRBV30 and J is TRBJ2-1; the D is unclear. The CDR3 runs to 15 residues. Trimming took off 4 bases at V and 7 bases at J, with 20 bases between the two ends. In germline, CDR1 is GTSNPN, CDR2 SVGIG (reference sequence). The CDR3 bases are TGTGCCTGGACTGTATGGAGTGAGAGAAGGAATGAGCAGTTCTTC. Its protein product is CAWTVWSERRNEQFF.